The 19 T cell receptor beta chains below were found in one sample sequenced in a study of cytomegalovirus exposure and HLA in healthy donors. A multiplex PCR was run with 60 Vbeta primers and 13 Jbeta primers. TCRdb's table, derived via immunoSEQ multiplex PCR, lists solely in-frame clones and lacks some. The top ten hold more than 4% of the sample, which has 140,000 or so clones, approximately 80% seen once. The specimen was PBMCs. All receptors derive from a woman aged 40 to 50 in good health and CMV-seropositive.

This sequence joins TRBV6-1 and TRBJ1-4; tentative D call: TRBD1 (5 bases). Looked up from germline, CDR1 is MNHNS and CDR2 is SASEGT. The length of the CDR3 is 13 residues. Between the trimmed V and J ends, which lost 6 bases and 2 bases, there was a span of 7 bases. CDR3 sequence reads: CASRTETNEKLFF. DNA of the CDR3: TGTGCCAGCAGGACAGAGACTAATGAAAAACTGTTTTTT.

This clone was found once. The CDR3 region has the DNA TGTGCCAGCAGTTTATCAGGGCCCGAGCAGTACTTC. Amino acids: CASSLSGPEQYF. The V call is TRBV28, the J call TRBJ2-7, with D perhaps matching TRBD1 (5 bases). The CDR3 spans 12 residues. V was clipped by 1 base and J by 6 bases, with 7 bases between them. The germline V gene encodes CDR1 MDHEN and CDR2 SYDVKM. The full variable domain, its missing parts supplied by reference TRBV28 and TRBJ2-7, is DVKVTQSSRYLVKRTGEKVFLECVQDMDHENMFWYRQDPGLGLRLIYFSYDVKMKEKGDIPEGYSVSREKKERFSLILESASTNQTSMYLCASSLSGPEQYFGPGTRLTVT.

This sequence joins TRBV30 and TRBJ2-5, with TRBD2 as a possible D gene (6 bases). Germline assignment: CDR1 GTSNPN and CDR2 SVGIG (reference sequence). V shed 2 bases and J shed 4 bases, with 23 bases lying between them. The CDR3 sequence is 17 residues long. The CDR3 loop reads CAWSTTSGTMGGETQYF. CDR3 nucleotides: TGTGCCTGGAGTACAACGTCCGGGACCATGGGAGGAGAGACCCAGTACTTC.

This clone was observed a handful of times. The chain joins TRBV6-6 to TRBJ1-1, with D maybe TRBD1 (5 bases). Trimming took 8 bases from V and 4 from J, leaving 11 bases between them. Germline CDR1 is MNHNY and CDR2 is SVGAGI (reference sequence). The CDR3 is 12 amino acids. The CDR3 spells CASSPGFTEAFF. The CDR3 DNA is TGTGCCAGCTCTCCAGGGTTCACTGAAGCTTTCTTT.

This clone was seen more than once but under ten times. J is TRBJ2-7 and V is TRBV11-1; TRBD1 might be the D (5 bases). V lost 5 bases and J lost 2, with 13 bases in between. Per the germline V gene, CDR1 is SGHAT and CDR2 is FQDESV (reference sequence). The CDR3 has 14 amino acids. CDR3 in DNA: TGTGCCAGCAGCCCCTGGGGCCCAACCTACGAGCAGTACTTC. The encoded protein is CASSPWGPTYEQYF. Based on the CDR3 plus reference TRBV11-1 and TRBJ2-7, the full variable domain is EAEVAQSPRYKITEKSQAVAFWCDPISGHATLYWYRQILGQGPELLVQFQDESVVDDSQLPKDRFSAERLKGVDSTLKIQPAELGDSAMYLCASSPWGPTYEQYFGPGTRLTVT.

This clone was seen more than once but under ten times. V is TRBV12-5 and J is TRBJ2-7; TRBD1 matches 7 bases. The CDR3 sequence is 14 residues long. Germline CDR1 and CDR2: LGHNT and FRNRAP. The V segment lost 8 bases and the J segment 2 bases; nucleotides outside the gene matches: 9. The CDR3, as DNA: TGTGCTAGTAGCCGGGACAGCAAGACCTACGAGCAGTACTTC. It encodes CASSRDSKTYEQYF.

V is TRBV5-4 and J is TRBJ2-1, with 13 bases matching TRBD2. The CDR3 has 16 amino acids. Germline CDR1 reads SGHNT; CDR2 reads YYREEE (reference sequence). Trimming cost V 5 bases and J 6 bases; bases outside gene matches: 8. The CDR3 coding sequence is TGTGCCAGCAGTCCCGTCCGGACTAGCGGGGGCAATGAGCAGTTCTTC. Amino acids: CASSPVRTSGGNEQFF.

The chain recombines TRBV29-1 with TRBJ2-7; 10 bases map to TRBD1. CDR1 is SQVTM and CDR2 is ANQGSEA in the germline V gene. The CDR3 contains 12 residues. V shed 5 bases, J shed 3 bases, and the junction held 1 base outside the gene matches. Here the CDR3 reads CSVRTGGYEQYF. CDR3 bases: TGCAGCGTTCGGACAGGGGGCTACGAGCAGTACTTC.

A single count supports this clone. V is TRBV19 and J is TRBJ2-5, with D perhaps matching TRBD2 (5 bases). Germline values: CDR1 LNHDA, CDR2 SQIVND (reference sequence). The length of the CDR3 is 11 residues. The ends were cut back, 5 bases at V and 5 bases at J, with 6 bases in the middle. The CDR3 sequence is CASSAGETQYF. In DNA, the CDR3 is TGTGCCAGTAGTGCGGGCGAGACCCAGTACTTC. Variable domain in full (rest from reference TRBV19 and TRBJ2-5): DGGITQSPKYLFRKEGQNVTLSCEQNLNHDAMYWYRQDPGQGLRLIYYSQIVNDFQKGDIAEGYSVSREKKESFPLTVTSAQKNPTAFYLCASSAGETQYFGPGTRLLVL.

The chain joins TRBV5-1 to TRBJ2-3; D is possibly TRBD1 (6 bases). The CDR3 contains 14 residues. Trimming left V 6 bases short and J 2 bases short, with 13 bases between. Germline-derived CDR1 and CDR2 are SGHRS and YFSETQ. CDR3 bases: TGCGCCAGCACAGGACAGAGAGTCACAGATACGCAGTATTTT. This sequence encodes CASTGQRVTDTQYF. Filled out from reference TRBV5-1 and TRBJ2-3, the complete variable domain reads KAGVTQTPRYLIKTRGQQVTLSCSPISGHRSVSWYQQTPGQGLQFLFEYFSETQRNKGNFPGRFSGRQFSNSRSEMNVSTLELGDSALYLCASTGQRVTDTQYFGPGTRLTVL.

The CDR3 DNA sequence: TGTGCCAGTAGCCTTTGGGGCTCGGCAGGGGGCACCAGTCGGGGCAATCAGCCCCAGCATTTT. Translated: CASSLWGSAGGTSRGNQPQHF. The J gene is TRBJ1-5, the V gene TRBV19; 8 nucleotides agree with TRBD1. The CDR3 extends over 21 amino acids. The germline gives CDR1 LNHDA, CDR2 SQIVND (reference sequence). V lost 6 bases and J lost 2; bases outside the gene matches: 24.

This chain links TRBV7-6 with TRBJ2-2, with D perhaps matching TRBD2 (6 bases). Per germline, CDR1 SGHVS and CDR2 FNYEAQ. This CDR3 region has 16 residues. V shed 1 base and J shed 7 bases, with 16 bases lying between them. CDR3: CASSLGSPGGNGELFF. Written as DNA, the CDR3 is TGTGCCAGCAGCTTAGGGAGCCCAGGAGGGAACGGGGAGCTGTTTTTT.

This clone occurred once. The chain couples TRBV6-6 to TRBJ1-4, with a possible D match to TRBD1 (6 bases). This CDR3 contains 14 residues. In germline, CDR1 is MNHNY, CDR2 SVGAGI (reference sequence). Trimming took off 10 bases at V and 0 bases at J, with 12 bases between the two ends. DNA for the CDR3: TGTGCCACCTCCAGGGGTACAACTAATGAAAAACTGTTTTTT. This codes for CATSRGTTNEKLFF.

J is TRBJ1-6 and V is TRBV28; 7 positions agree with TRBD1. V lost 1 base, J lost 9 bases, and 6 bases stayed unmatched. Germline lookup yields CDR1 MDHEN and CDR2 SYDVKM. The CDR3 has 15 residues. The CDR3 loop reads CASSLLRQGSSPLHF. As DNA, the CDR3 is TGTGCCAGCAGTTTATTAAGACAGGGTTCTTCACCCCTCCACTTT.

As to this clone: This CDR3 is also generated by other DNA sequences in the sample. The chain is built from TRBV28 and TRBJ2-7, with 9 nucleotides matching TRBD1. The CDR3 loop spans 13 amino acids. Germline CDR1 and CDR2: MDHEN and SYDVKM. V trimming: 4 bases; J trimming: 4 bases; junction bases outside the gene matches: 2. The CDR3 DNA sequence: TGTGCCAGCAGTTCGGGACAGGGTTACGAGCAGTACTTC. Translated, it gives CASSSGQGYEQYF.

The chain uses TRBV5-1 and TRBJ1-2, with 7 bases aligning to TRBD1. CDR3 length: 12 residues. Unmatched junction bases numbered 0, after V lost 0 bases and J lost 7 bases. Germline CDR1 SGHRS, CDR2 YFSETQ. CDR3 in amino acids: CASSLDRGGYTF. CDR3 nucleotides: TGCGCCAGCAGCTTGGACAGGGGTGGCTACACCTTC. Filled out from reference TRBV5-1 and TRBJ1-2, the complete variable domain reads KAGVTQTPRYLIKTRGQQVTLSCSPISGHRSVSWYQQTPGQGLQFLFEYFSETQRNKGNFPGRFSGRQFSNSRSEMNVSTLELGDSALYLCASSLDRGGYTFGSGTRLTVV.

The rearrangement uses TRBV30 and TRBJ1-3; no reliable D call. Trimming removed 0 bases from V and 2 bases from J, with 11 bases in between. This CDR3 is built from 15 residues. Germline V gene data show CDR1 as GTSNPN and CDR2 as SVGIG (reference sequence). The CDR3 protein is CAWSVGVTAGNTIYF. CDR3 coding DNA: TGTGCCTGGAGTGTAGGAGTAACTGCTGGAAACACCATATATTTT.

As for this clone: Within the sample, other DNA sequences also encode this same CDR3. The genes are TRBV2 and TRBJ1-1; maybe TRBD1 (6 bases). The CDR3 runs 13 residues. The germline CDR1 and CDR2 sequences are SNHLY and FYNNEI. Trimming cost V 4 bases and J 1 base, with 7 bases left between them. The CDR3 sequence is CASSVQGNTEAFF. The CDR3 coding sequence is TGTGCCAGCAGTGTACAGGGGAACACTGAAGCTTTCTTT. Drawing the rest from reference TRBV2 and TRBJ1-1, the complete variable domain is EPEVTQTPSHQVTQMGQEVILRCVPISNHLYFYWYRQILGQKVEFLVSFYNNEISEKSEIFDDQFSVERPDGSNFTLKIRSTKLEDSAMYFCASSVQGNTEAFFGQGTRLTVV.

The CDR3 loop is CASSKGPGTGGADTQYF. CDR3 DNA: TGTGCCAGCAGTAAGGGACCCGGGACAGGGGGCGCAGATACGCAGTATTTT. This chain links TRBV28 with TRBJ2-3; 12 bases line up with TRBD1. Germline assignment: CDR1 MDHEN and CDR2 SYDVKM. The CDR3 totals 17 residues. The J segment lost 4 bases and the V segment lost 5 bases, leaving 10 bases of the junction unmatched.